The 4 T cell receptor beta chains below all came from one sample that was sequenced in a study of blood T cell repertoires in COVID-19. Sequencing was performed with immunoSEQ multiplex PCR; in TCRdb, only in-frame clones are kept and a portion is missing. The sample has 450,000 or so clones; about 90% are singletons. The sample taken for sequencing was peripheral blood. All receptors come from a man aged 18 to 29 with COVID-19, enrolled during active disease.

This clone appeared a few times. The rearrangement links TRBV9 to TRBJ2-2; 9 bases match TRBD2. Trimming took 2 bases from V and 4 from J; bases not matched to a gene: 6. CDR3 length equals 16 residues. CDR1 is SGDLS, CDR2 YYNGEE, per germline. DNA of the CDR3: TGTGCCAGCAGCGTTGGTCTAGCGGGGATCACCGGGGAGCTGTTTTTT. Amino acids: CASSVGLAGITGELFF. Variable domain in full (rest from reference TRBV9 and TRBJ2-2): DSGVTQTPKHLITATGQRVTLRCSPRSGDLSVYWYQQSLDQGLQFLIQYYNGEERAKGNILERFSAQQFPDLHSELNLSSLELGDSALYFCASSVGLAGITGELFFGEGSRLTVL.

In its sample, this clone was seen once. The V and J genes are TRBV3-1 (or the pseudogene TRBV3-2) and TRBJ1-2; weak D call: TRBD1 (6 bases). CDR3 size: 15 residues. Per the germline V gene, CDR1 is LGHDT and CDR2 is YNNKEL (reference sequence). Trimming pared 1 base from V and 2 bases from J, leaving 11 bases between. The CDR3 coding sequence is TGTGCCAGCAGCCAAGGGGGGCATCGGAACTATGGCTACACCTTC. Amino acids: CASSQGGHRNYGYTF.

The rearrangement uses TRBV7-9 and TRBJ1-1; TRBD1 matches 8 bases. Germline CDR1 and CDR2: SEHNR and FQNEAQ (reference sequence). The CDR3 totals 16 residues. V trimming: 1 base; J trimming: 2 bases; junction bases outside the gene matches: 6. CDR3 protein: CASSLGLDRGNTEAFF. In nucleotides, the CDR3 is TGTGCCAGCAGCTTAGGCCTAGACAGGGGAAACACTGAAGCTTTCTTT.

In its sample, this clone was seen once. The CDR3 region is CATSGQGNQPQHF. CDR3 coding DNA: TGTGCCACCAGCGGACAGGGTAATCAGCCCCAGCATTTT. The rearrangement uses TRBV15 and TRBJ1-5, with 8 nucleotides matching TRBD1. The length of the CDR3 is 13 residues. CDR1 is LNHNV and CDR2 is YYDKDF in the germline V gene (reference sequence). Trimming at V came to 5 bases and at J to 4 bases, leaving 1 base not matched to a gene.